Below, one T cell receptor (beta chain) is given with its context. The target antigen is unknown. Using its own MiXCR run on the 5' RACE reads, TCRdb lists one record per CDR3 protein. The sample records 50,000 to 70,000 distinct CDR3 sequences, 9.5% to 15% being singletons. The data stem from a study of T-cell memory formation after mild COVID-19. Overall study context: In these data, TCR clusters were largely donor specific.

Study-wide results and caveats: The authors did not confirm SARS-CoV-2 specificity of second-wave clones peaking day 37.

The source material was PBMCs or a T cell subset sorted from them (not recorded which). The sequence derives from a man between 18 and 29 years old who had mild COVID-19 (a few samples of this study predate the infection). Cell type and time point are not known.

For the CDR3, the DNA is TGTGCCAGCAGCTTATCGCGGGGCACAGATACGCAGTATTTT. Translation: CASSLSRGTDTQYF. This rearrangement joins TRBV7-2 to TRBJ2-3, with TRBD2 as a possible D gene (5 bases). This CDR3 is 14 amino acids long. CDR1 SGHTA and CDR2 FQGNSA come from the germline V gene. V lost 2 bases, J lost 1 base, and 7 bases lay in between. The full variable domain, rest sourced from reference TRBV7-2 and TRBJ2-3, is GAGVSQSPSNKVTEKGKDVELRCDPISGHTALYWYRQSLGQGLEFLIYFQGNSAPDKSGLPSDRFSAERTGGSVSTLTIQRTQQEDSAVYLCASSLSRGTDTQYFGPGTRLTVL.